This is a list of T cell receptor beta chains from one sample in a study of identical twins. TCRdb reanalysed the 5' RACE reads using MiXCR and keeps one entry per CDR3 protein. The table includes 500,000 to 550,000 distinct CDR3 sequences, less than 25% detected once. This sample was shared with a second study, whose subject was T cells expressing NK-cell markers.

The sequenced material came from CD4+ T cells sorted from blood. The receptors come from a woman in her late teens or twenties in good health. CDR3s include the opening cysteine and the closing phenylalanine or tryptophan. Fields, in order: V gene, CDR3 length, J gene, CDR3 protein.

TRBV18,16,TRBJ1-5,CASSPPGDRAGQPQHF
TRBV20-1,11,TRBJ1-2,CSTQANYGYTF
TRBV20-1,17,TRBJ2-1,CSAGRGGGALGYNEQFF
TRBV4-3,15,TRBJ1-1,CASSQVAGGGTEAFF
TRBV20-1,14,TRBJ1-6,CSARDSSWVSPLHF
TRBV5-5,13,TRBJ1-5,CASSTASNQPQHF
TRBV6-2/TRBV6-3,16,TRBJ2-1,CASRPRGSGHYNEQFF
TRBV30,14,TRBJ2-7,CAWRRTSGPYEQYF
TRBV20-1,15,TRBJ2-3,CSALRAGGSTDTQYF
TRBV10-3,19,TRBJ2-2,CAISELRGLAGGRTGELFF
TRBV2,12,TRBJ1-5,CASREGRQPQHF
TRBV4-1,15,TRBJ2-7,CASSQELAETYEQYF
TRBV7-9,14,TRBJ2-7,CASSQTTLPGEQYF
TRBV6-1,14,TRBJ1-2,CASRFQGVGYGYTF
TRBV6-2/TRBV6-3,14,TRBJ1-6,CAVGGDALNSPLHF
TRBV10-3,14,TRBJ2-1,CAISGDPGDNEQFF
TRBV29-1,14,TRBJ2-3,CSVGGITPTDTQYF
TRBV11-3,14,TRBJ2-2,CASMLTGNTGELFF
TRBV18,13,TRBJ2-7,CASSSQQGFEQYF
TRBV5-1,14,TRBJ2-7,CASSLVIASYEQYF
TRBV6-5,15,TRBJ2-5,CASSYSPSRRETQYF
TRBV20-1,16,TRBJ2-1,CSARMTGGDSYNEQFF
TRBV20-1,15,TRBJ2-1,CSAPGGGGTYNEQFF
TRBV15,17,TRBJ1-1,CATSRHAGAGGRTEAFF
TRBV4-3,14,TRBJ1-1,CASSQGTGRTEAFF
TRBV29-1,13,TRBJ1-1,CSVVGRSNTEAFF
TRBV4-2,15,TRBJ2-3,CASSPHGTNTDTQYF
TRBV4-3,15,TRBJ2-5,CASSPNRGHQETQYF
TRBV6-5,15,TRBJ2-2,CASSYSGVGGGELFF
TRBV6-1,16,TRBJ2-4,CASRPPRGVPKNIQYF
TRBV20-1,16,TRBJ2-7,CSARSPLGGGQGEQYF
TRBV5-1,15,TRBJ1-2,CASSPGGRTEYGYTF
TRBV25-1,15,TRBJ1-2,CASSELGRESGGYTF
TRBV15,12,TRBJ1-6,CATSRESSPLHF
TRBV7-2,14,TRBJ2-3,CASRSGPGTDTQYF
TRBV7-9,14,TRBJ1-6,CASSLDRVDSPLHF
TRBV4-3,14,TRBJ1-2,CASSQEWRGYGYTF
TRBV29-1,14,TRBJ2-6,CSVESGAGANVLTF
TRBV3-1,14,TRBJ1-1,CASSQVIGNTEAFF
TRBV15,13,TRBJ2-7,CATRTVASAEQYF
TRBV11-2,15,TRBJ2-3,CASSQRGAGADTQYF
TRBV10-3,15,TRBJ1-2,CAIQQGPEGIYGYTF
TRBV12-3/TRBV12-4,14,TRBJ2-7,CASSPVDSSYEQYF
TRBV6-6,13,TRBJ1-1,CASSYPRTGEAFF
TRBV7-2,14,TRBJ2-7,CASSGGIHDHEQYF
TRBV4-3,14,TRBJ1-2,CASSQDRGYGGYTF